Shown below are 17 T cell receptor beta chains from a single sample sequenced in a study of T cell repertoires in cytomegalovirus infection. Each CDR3 protein is one row after TCRdb ran MiXCR on the reads. The table lists roughly 130,000 distinct CDR3 sequences, 20% to 30% of them singletons. The antigens these receptors bind are not known. The specimen sequenced was PBMCs, sequenced either directly or after in vitro stimulation (not recorded which). The receptors here all came from a human donor in good health (CMV status not recorded). Some clones in this sample may be carry-over from other donors' samples.

The chain joins TRBV7-2 to TRBJ2-1; D remains unclear. Germline V gives CDR1 SGHTA, CDR2 FQGNSA. CDR3 length: 13 residues. V was clipped by 2 bases and J by 4 bases, with 6 bases between them. This CDR3 is CASSLFGYNEQFF. CDR3 coding DNA: TGTGCCAGCAGCTTATTCGGGTACAATGAGCAGTTCTTC.

This clonotype turned up a few times. V gene TRBV4-3 combines with J gene TRBJ2-2; TRBD2 might be the D (6 bases). The length of the CDR3 is 14 residues. CDR1 and CDR2 from the germline V gene are LGHNA and YSLEER. Trimming stripped 2 bases from V and 3 bases from J, with 7 bases between. CDR3 region: CASSQRLDTGELFF. Written as DNA, the CDR3 is TGCGCCAGCAGCCAAAGACTAGACACCGGGGAGCTGTTTTTT.

In this sample, this clonotype turned up a few times. The J gene is TRBJ1-3, the V gene TRBV6-1, with D maybe TRBD1 (6 bases). V was pared by 10 bases and J by 0 bases, with 7 bases between. Germline CDR1 and CDR2: MNHNS and SASEGT. The CDR3 contains 12 residues. DNA of the CDR3: TGTGCCATCAGGGGCTCTGGAAACACCATATATTTT. It is translated as CAIRGSGNTIYF.

This sequence joins TRBV20-1 and TRBJ2-3; D tentatively reads TRBD1 or TRBD2 (7 bases each). The germline V gene encodes CDR1 DFQATT and CDR2 SNEGSKA (reference sequence). There are 15 residues in the CDR3. Trimming removed 2 bases from V and 4 bases from J, with 16 bases in between. The CDR3 region has the DNA TGCAGTGCTAGAAAGGGGGCGGGAGACCCAGATACGCAGTATTTT. Translation: CSARKGAGDPDTQYF.

This clonotype is labeled as medium-sized. V usage is TRBV6-6 and J usage is TRBJ2-5, with a possible D match to TRBD1 (5 bases). The ends were cut back, 10 bases at V and 9 bases at J, with 27 bases in the middle. CDR3 size: 15 residues. Germline V gene data show CDR1 as MNHNY and CDR2 as SVGAGI (reference sequence). CDR3 sequence: CATNNDAGFLGAQYF. As DNA, the CDR3 is TGTGCCACCAATAACGATGCAGGGTTCCTTGGGGCCCAGTACTTC.

The chain uses TRBV5-6 and TRBJ2-1, with 13 bases fitting TRBD2. The CDR3 length is 16 residues. V was clipped by 0 bases and J by 9 bases; unmatched bases: 6. Per germline, CDR1 SGHDT and CDR2 YYEEEE. The CDR3 DNA follows: TGTGCCAGCAGCTTGGGGGGACTAGCGGGAACCGGTGAGCAGTTCTTC. It specifies CASSLGGLAGTGEQFF.

The genes are TRBV19 and TRBJ1-2; a weak D match, TRBD1 (6 bases). The CDR3 spans 17 residues. In germline, CDR1 is LNHDA, CDR2 SQIVND (reference sequence). Between the trimmed V and J ends, which lost 5 bases and 4 bases, there was a span of 23 bases. The CDR3 here is CASSFPGQGRDSYGYTF. The DNA for the CDR3 is TGTGCCAGTAGTTTCCCGGGCCAGGGGAGGGATTCCTATGGCTACACCTTC.

This chain joins TRBV7-4 and TRBJ2-5; 9 bases align to TRBD2. The V gene's germline CDR1 is SGHVT and CDR2 SQSDAQ. After removal of 5 bases from V and 7 bases from J, the junction contained 14 bases not matched to a gene. The CDR3 totals 16 residues. The CDR3 region has the DNA TGTGCCAGCAGCCCAAGCCTAGGGGCGGGAGGGCCGACCCAGTACTTC. This gives the protein CASSPSLGAGGPTQYF.

This clonotype was counted only a few times. CDR3 residues: CAISPGQGTGANVLTF. The CDR3 nucleotides are TGTGCCATCAGTCCCGGACAGGGGACCGGGGCCAACGTCCTGACTTTC. The chain links TRBV10-3 to TRBJ2-6; 9 bases map to TRBD1. Germline assignment: CDR1 ENHRY and CDR2 SYGVKD. After removal of 5 bases from V and 4 bases from J, the junction contained 6 bases not matched to a gene. This CDR3 spans 16 amino acids.

This clonotype appeared many times. The V and J genes are TRBV7-2 and TRBJ1-2; no definite D call. The V end lost 0 bases, the J end lost 4 bases, and 9 bases lay between the germline ends. CDR1 is SGHTA, CDR2 FQGNSA, per germline. This CDR3 region has 14 residues. CDR3 loop: CASSLALQPYGYTF. In DNA, the CDR3 is TGTGCCAGCAGCTTAGCCTTACAGCCCTATGGCTACACCTTC.

Here the CDR3 DNA reads TGTGCCAGCTCACCACGGAATGCGGGAACAGGGGGCTACAATGAGCAGTTCTTC. It yields the protein CASSPRNAGTGGYNEQFF. This chain joins TRBV18 and TRBJ2-1; 8 positions match TRBD1. Germline V lookup: CDR1 KGHSH, CDR2 LQKENI. Trimming cost V 1 base and J 3 bases; bases outside gene matches: 11. This CDR3 has 18 amino acids.

This clonotype was seen a few times. The chain carries TRBV19 and TRBJ1-1; 7 bases fit TRBD1. The ends lost 9 bases at V and 3 bases at J; junction bases unmatched: 7. Germline V gives CDR1 LNHDA, CDR2 SQIVND (reference sequence). The CDR3 has 13 residues. DNA for the CDR3: TGTGCCAGCCGACAGGGACTCGACACTGAAGCTTTCTTT. Encoded protein: CASRQGLDTEAFF.

V usage is TRBV24-1 and J usage is TRBJ1-1; D is uncertain. V was shortened by 7 bases and J by 1 base, with 9 bases between the two germline ends. CDR3 length: 13 amino acids. The V gene's germline CDR1 is KGHDR and CDR2 SFDVKD. In DNA form, the CDR3 reads TGTGCCACCAGGACGACGGAGAACACTGAAGCTTTCTTT. Translating gives CATRTTENTEAFF.

This clonotype was picked up many times. J is TRBJ1-4 and V is TRBV28, with 7 nucleotides matching TRBD1. This CDR3 region has 17 residues. V was clipped by 4 bases and J by 0 bases; unmatched bases: 8. Per germline, CDR1 MDHEN and CDR2 SYDVKM. CDR3 in amino acids: CASSSHRTGATNEKLFF. The DNA of the CDR3 is TGTGCCAGCAGTTCTCACCGGACAGGCGCAACTAATGAAAAACTGTTTTTT.

This clonotype was counted between two and nine times. DNA of the CDR3: TGTGCCAGCAGCCCGGGGTCCGCAAATAACTATGGCTACACCTTC. This encodes CASSPGSANNYGYTF. The chain has TRBV7-9 and TRBJ1-2; D gene unclear. CDR1 and CDR2 (germline): SEHNR, FQNEAQ (reference sequence). V was clipped by 5 bases and J by 1 base, with 14 bases between them. CDR3 size: 15 residues.

This chain joins TRBV7-2 and TRBJ2-7; 10 bases agree with TRBD2. In germline, CDR1 is SGHTA, CDR2 FQGNSA. With V trimmed by 3 bases and J by 10 bases, 6 bases remained unmatched. This CDR3 has 13 amino acids. The CDR3 reads CASSFEAGGPQYF. The DNA of the CDR3 is TGTGCCAGCAGCTTCGAAGCGGGAGGGCCCCAGTACTTC.

This clonotype has just a few counts. V usage is TRBV7-2 and J usage is TRBJ1-2, with 7 bases aligning to TRBD1. The V gene's germline CDR1 is SGHTA and CDR2 FQGNSA. The CDR3 contains 12 residues. With 5 bases clipped from V and 10 bases from J, the junction kept 7 bases outside the gene matches. CDR3 residues: CASSRIGTDYTF. CDR3 sequence (DNA): TGTGCCAGCAGCCGAATCGGGACAGACTACACCTTC.